These 32 T cell receptor beta chains were all obtained from the same sample, sequenced in a study of T cells in narcolepsy. Sequencing was performed with immunoSEQ multiplex PCR; in TCRdb, only in-frame clones are kept and a portion is missing. The sample consists of tens of thousands of clones, about four fifths of them appearing once. The sequencing sample was made of CD45RA- memory CD4+ T cells from PBMCs. These receptors came from a human donor with narcolepsy.

This clone was seen only a few times. V gene TRBV10-3 combines with J gene TRBJ2-2; no clear D gene. CDR1 is ENHRY, CDR2 SYGVKD, per germline. CDR3 length: 13 residues. V was trimmed by 5 bases and J by 7 bases, leaving 11 bases between them. The CDR3 spells CAISRSDLGELFF. Here the CDR3 DNA reads TGTGCCATCAGTAGATCCGACCTCGGGGAGCTGTTTTTT.

The chain recombines TRBV11-1 with TRBJ2-3, with D uncertain. The germline gives CDR1 SGHAT, CDR2 FQDESV (reference sequence). The CDR3 spans 14 residues. Trimming pared 0 bases from V and 1 base from J, leaving 5 bases between. As DNA, the CDR3 is TGTGCCAGCAGCTTAGCGACTGGCACAGATACGCAGTATTTT. Protein sequence: CASSLATGTDTQYF.

The J gene is TRBJ1-2, the V gene TRBV19; D uncertain. The CDR3 loop spans 15 amino acids. Germline V gene data show CDR1 as LNHDA and CDR2 as SQIVND (reference sequence). The V end was cut by 0 bases, the J end by 4 bases, with 12 bases between. The CDR3 DNA is TGTGCCAGTAGTATAGACAAAGGATGGGGCTATGGCTACACCTTC. Its protein is CASSIDKGWGYGYTF.

This chain uses TRBV7-2 with TRBJ2-3, with unresolved D. Germline loops: CDR1 SGHTA, CDR2 FQGNSA. The CDR3 covers 15 residues. V dropped 5 bases and J dropped 1 base, with 13 bases sitting between them. The CDR3 DNA reads as TGTGCCAGCAGCCCCTCCATGGCACGCACAGATACGCAGTATTTT. The encoded protein is CASSPSMARTDTQYF.

The chain couples TRBV27 to TRBJ1-1; 7 nucleotides line up with TRBD1. V gave up 4 bases and J gave up 1 base; unmatched junction bases: 3. The CDR3 is made up of 14 amino acids. Germline values: CDR1 MNHEY, CDR2 SMNVEV (reference sequence). CDR3 coding DNA: TGTGCCAGCAGTTCGCGGACAGGGAACACTGAAGCTTTCTTT. Translated: CASSSRTGNTEAFF.

V gene TRBV6-5 combines with J gene TRBJ2-7; 10 bases line up with TRBD2. V lost 2 bases and J lost 4; bases outside the gene matches: 8. CDR1 MNHEY and CDR2 SVGAGI come from the germline V gene. There are 16 residues in the CDR3. The CDR3 here is CASSYRRLAGLYEQYF. The CDR3, as DNA: TGTGCCAGCAGTTACAGGAGACTAGCGGGTTTATACGAGCAGTACTTC.

V is TRBV2 and J is TRBJ2-3, with 8 bases aligning to TRBD2. V shed 3 bases, J shed 3 bases, and the junction held 5 bases outside the gene matches. CDR3 size: 15 residues. CDR1 SNHLY and CDR2 FYNNEI come from the germline V gene. This CDR3 is CASSDPAGVTDTQYF. CDR3 DNA sequence: TGTGCCAGCAGTGACCCAGCGGGAGTAACAGATACGCAGTATTTT.

V and J are TRBV11-3 and TRBJ2-1; 13 positions match TRBD2. The CDR3 extends over 15 amino acids. With 5 bases clipped from V and 8 bases from J, the junction kept 6 bases outside the gene matches. CDR1 and CDR2 from the germline V gene are SGHNT and YENEEA. CDR3 sequence (DNA): TGTGCCAGCAGCCCCGGGACTAGCGGGACTCATGAGCAGTTCTTC. It translates to CASSPGTSGTHEQFF.

The CDR3 DNA is TGTGCCAGCAGGGCCGGGACTAGCGGAGAGGAGACCCAGTACTTC. Translating it yields CASRAGTSGEETQYF. This sequence joins TRBV5-4 and TRBJ2-5; 11 positions match TRBD2. CDR1 SGHNT and CDR2 YYREEE come from the germline V gene (reference sequence). The V and J ends lost 5 bases and 5 bases, in that order; junction bases with no gene match: 8. This CDR3 region has 15 residues.

V and J are TRBV14 and TRBJ1-5; no reliable D call. Germline V gene sequence: CDR1 SGHDN, CDR2 FVKESK. V was pared by 1 base and J by 10 bases, with 8 bases between. The CDR3 covers 12 residues. The CDR3, as DNA: TGTGCCAGCAGCCAAGCCCAAGGTCCCCAGCATTTT. Protein product: CASSQAQGPQHF.

V and J are TRBV30 and TRBJ1-2, with TRBD1 matching over 9 bases. After removal of 1 base from V and 5 bases from J, the junction contained 5 bases not matched to a gene. CDR3 length: 14 residues. The V gene's germline CDR1 is GTSNPN and CDR2 SVGIG (reference sequence). This CDR3 reads CAWSAHRGRYGYTF. The CDR3 region has the DNA TGTGCCTGGAGTGCCCACAGGGGGCGGTATGGCTACACCTTC.

This rearrangement joins TRBV30 to TRBJ1-3; no reliable D call. V dropped 0 bases and J dropped 2 bases, with 11 bases sitting between them. Germline CDR1 GTSNPN, CDR2 SVGIG (reference sequence). The CDR3 consists of 15 residues. CDR3 sequence: CAWSVLRVTGNTIYF. The CDR3 nucleotides are TGTGCCTGGAGTGTACTGAGGGTAACTGGAAACACCATATATTTT.

In this sample, this clone turned up once. This rearrangement joins TRBV11-3 to TRBJ2-5; D might be TRBD1 or TRBD2, each matching 5 bases. The germline V gene encodes CDR1 SGHNT and CDR2 YENEEA. Trimming cost V 6 bases and J 1 base, with 9 bases left between them. The CDR3 totals 13 residues. Written as DNA, the CDR3 is TGTGCCAGCAGTCCCGGGACCCAAGAGACCCAGTACTTC. Its protein is CASSPGTQETQYF.

The chain joins TRBV19 to TRBJ2-4, with D perhaps matching TRBD2 (5 bases). Trimming took 1 base from V and 2 from J, leaving 6 bases between them. Germline V gives CDR1 LNHDA, CDR2 SQIVND (reference sequence). This CDR3 comprises 14 residues. CDR3 in amino acids: CASSIAGTKNIQYF. The CDR3 DNA follows: TGTGCCAGTAGTATAGCCGGGACCAAAAACATTCAGTACTTC. Full variable domain (rest looked up from reference TRBV19 and TRBJ2-4): DGGITQSPKYLFRKEGQNVTLSCEQNLNHDAMYWYRQDPGQGLRLIYYSQIVNDFQKGDIAEGYSVSREKKESFPLTVTSAQKNPTAFYLCASSIAGTKNIQYFGAGTRLSVL.

This CDR3 is CASSFPRVDGNQPQHF. The CDR3 DNA reads as TGTGCCAGCAGTTTCCCCAGGGTTGATGGCAATCAGCCCCAGCATTTT. V gene TRBV28 combines with J gene TRBJ1-5; perhaps TRBD1 as D (5 bases). From germline, CDR1 is MDHEN and CDR2 SYDVKM. Trimming stripped 3 bases from V and 2 bases from J, with 14 bases between. The CDR3 has 16 residues.

The chain has TRBV28 and TRBJ2-1, with TRBD2 identical over 8 bases. The V gene end was trimmed by 3 bases and the J gene end by 6 bases; junction bases not matched to a gene: 4. Germline V gene lookup returns CDR1 MDHEN and CDR2 SYDVKM. This CDR3 is 14 amino acids long. The CDR3 DNA is TGTGCCAGCAGTTTCCCGACTAGCGCCAATGAGCAGTTCTTC. This sequence encodes CASSFPTSANEQFF.

A few counts support this clone. CDR3 nucleotide sequence: TGCGCCAGCAGCCCGGGGGACGCCCCTGGTTTTTCTGAAAAACTGTTTTTT. This translates into CASSPGDAPGFSEKLFF. The chain has TRBV4-3 and TRBJ1-4; D might be TRBD1 (5 bases). The CDR3 loop spans 17 amino acids. Germline CDR1 LGHNA, CDR2 YSLEER. V was cut by 4 bases and J by 7 bases, with 22 bases left in between.

The gene calls are TRBV19 and TRBJ1-2; 7 bases fit TRBD1. CDR1 and CDR2 from the germline V gene are LNHDA and SQIVND (reference sequence). With V trimmed by 2 bases and J by 8 bases, 11 bases remained unmatched. This CDR3 is built from 15 residues. This CDR3 reads CASSILVDRAGGYTF. CDR3 nucleotides: TGTGCCAGTAGTATATTGGTTGACAGGGCAGGCGGCTACACCTTC.

The chain employs TRBV5-1 and TRBJ2-2, with a possible D match to TRBD2 (6 bases). The V and J ends lost 4 bases and 0 bases respectively, with 10 bases between them. There are 15 residues in the CDR3. Germline V lookup: CDR1 SGHRS, CDR2 YFSETQ. The CDR3, as DNA: TGCGCCAGCAGCGGGGACTCGTCGAACACCGGGGAGCTGTTTTTT. Translating gives CASSGDSSNTGELFF.

J is TRBJ1-1 and V is TRBV7-9; D not certain. Germline CDR1 is SEHNR and CDR2 is FQNEAQ (reference sequence). Between the trimmed V and J ends, which lost 10 bases and 4 bases, there was a span of 7 bases. The CDR3 has 10 amino acids. CDR3 in DNA: TGTGCCACCGGAGGCACTGAAGCTTTCTTT. Its translation: CATGGTEAFF.

The V call is TRBV15, the J call TRBJ2-5; D unclear. The CDR3 has 12 amino acids. V was trimmed by 11 bases and J by 4 bases, leaving 14 bases between them. The germline CDR1 and CDR2 sequences are LNHNV and YYDKDF (reference sequence). The CDR3 spells CAAMSWGETQYF. The CDR3 nucleotides read TGTGCCGCCATGAGTTGGGGAGAGACCCAGTACTTC.

The V gene is TRBV19, the J gene TRBJ1-2; 8 nucleotides agree with TRBD1. The CDR3 consists of 15 residues. CDR1 is LNHDA and CDR2 is SQIVND in the germline V gene (reference sequence). The V segment lost 1 base and the J segment 4 bases; nucleotides outside the gene matches: 5. CDR3 nucleotide sequence: TGTGCCAGTAGTATAGCCTCGGACAGGGTCTATGGCTACACCTTC. Protein: CASSIASDRVYGYTF.

The V and J genes are TRBV11-3 and TRBJ2-3; 10 bases agree with TRBD2. The V gene's germline CDR1 is SGHNT and CDR2 YENEEA. The CDR3 runs to 15 residues. V lost 1 base to trimming and J lost 4 bases; unmatched junction nucleotides: 2. The CDR3 sequence: CASSLGTSGSDTQYF. The CDR3 DNA sequence: TGTGCCAGCAGCTTAGGGACTAGCGGATCAGATACGCAGTATTTT.

V is TRBV9 and J is TRBJ2-2; D is perhaps TRBD2 (6 bases). This CDR3 region has 15 residues. CDR1 and CDR2 from the germline V gene are SGDLS and YYNGEE. V lost 1 base and J 5 bases, leaving 12 bases between the germline ends. The DNA for the CDR3 is TGTGCCAGCAGCGTATTGGGGGACTCAACCGGGGAGCTGTTTTTT. Residues: CASSVLGDSTGELFF.

The chain is built from TRBV28 and TRBJ1-4, with D possibly TRBD1 on 5 matching bases. The CDR3 extends over 14 amino acids. Trimming left V 7 bases short and J 4 bases short, with 13 bases between. The V gene's germline CDR1 is MDHEN and CDR2 SYDVKM. The CDR3 coding sequence is TGTGCCAGCATCCGGGTAGGGGTTAATGAAAAACTGTTTTTT. This sequence encodes CASIRVGVNEKLFF.

V usage is TRBV9 and J usage is TRBJ1-1, with a weak D call TRBD1 (5 bases). The CDR3 runs to 14 residues. V lost 2 bases to trimming and J lost 1 base, with 9 bases between them. Germline CDR1 is SGDLS and CDR2 is YYNGEE. The CDR3 coding sequence is TGTGCCAGCAGCGTGGGGGGAAGGAACACTGAAGCTTTCTTT. Translated: CASSVGGRNTEAFF.

This clone was detected only a few times. This rearrangement joins TRBV19 to TRBJ2-4; TRBD1 or TRBD2 may be the D gene (5 bases each). The germline gives CDR1 LNHDA, CDR2 SQIVND (reference sequence). Trimming cost V 4 bases and J 8 bases, with 15 bases left between them. The CDR3 runs to 14 residues. The CDR3 spells CASSTGTDQHIQYF. The CDR3, as DNA: TGTGCCAGTAGTACCGGGACCGATCAACACATTCAGTACTTC.

V and J are TRBV6-5 and TRBJ2-7; TRBD1 matches at 7 bases. Germline lookup yields CDR1 MNHEY and CDR2 SVGAGI. The CDR3 is 14 amino acids. V lost 5 bases to trimming and J lost 1 base; unmatched junction nucleotides: 5. The CDR3 DNA reads as TGTGCCAGCAGTGAGGGACAGATTTCCTACGAGCAGTACTTC. It specifies CASSEGQISYEQYF.

The J gene is TRBJ1-2, the V gene TRBV7-2; tentatively, D is TRBD1 (6 bases). The V end lost 5 bases, the J end lost 5 bases, and 18 bases lay between the germline ends. CDR1 and CDR2 (germline): SGHTA, FQGNSA. The CDR3 has 15 amino acids. The DNA of the CDR3 is TGTGCCAGCAGCCCTGGGGGGCTAATACAGTATGGCTACACCTTC. Protein: CASSPGGLIQYGYTF.

J is TRBJ1-1 and V is TRBV18, with a possible D match to TRBD1 (6 bases). Germline CDR1 and CDR2: KGHSH and LQKENI. This CDR3 is built from 13 residues. The V and J ends lost 2 bases and 11 bases respectively, with 15 bases between them. DNA for the CDR3: TGTGCCAGCTCACCATCGGACAGTAGGCCTGCTTTCTTT. Residues: CASSPSDSRPAFF.

This chain uses TRBV5-4 with TRBJ2-1; D remains unclear. This CDR3 is 13 amino acids long. The V gene lost 0 bases and the J gene lost 5 bases, with 6 bases spanning the gap. In germline, CDR1 is SGHNT, CDR2 YYREEE (reference sequence). The CDR3 DNA reads TGTGCCAGCAGCTTGGCCGGAAACAATGAGCAGTTCTTC. Residues: CASSLAGNNEQFF.

V gene TRBV4-3 combines with J gene TRBJ2-1; 9 nucleotides line up with TRBD2. The CDR3 has 15 residues. J gave up 8 bases and V 4 bases, and 9 bases lay outside the gene matches. Germline lookup yields CDR1 LGHNA and CDR2 YSLEER. The CDR3 spells CASSPSGGIGYEQFF. Written as DNA, the CDR3 is TGCGCCAGCAGCCCGAGCGGGGGGATTGGGTATGAGCAGTTCTTC.